This T cell receptor (beta chain) was sequenced during a study of Graves' ophthalmopathy and Graves' hyperthyroidism. At the level of the study: Before any treatment was given, at initial diagnosis, peripheral blood was collected. Findings and limits, study-wide: Predictions made by the model for ophthalmopathy progression reached 70.59% sensitivity and around 73% specificity.

CDR1 and CDR2 (germline): SEHNR, FQNEAQ (reference sequence). The CDR3 is 14 residues long. Trimming at V came to 5 bases and at J to 6 bases, leaving 8 bases not matched to a gene. This clonotype showed up many times. Its specificity is unknown. No donor had other autoimmune disease, uncontrolled infection, pregnancy or lactation. Sampling around 9.8 ml of fresh peripheral blood provided the PBMCs. The authors amplified TCR beta CDR3 regions from RNA transcripts. The first round was an RT-PCR with HTBI primers, and the second round was a multiplex PCR. Via MiXCR, TCRdb re-called the multiplex PCR reads, giving one row per CDR3 protein. The sample records around 670,000 distinct CDR3 sequences, 35% to 50% being singletons.

The clonotype was recovered from an adult man with Graves' ophthalmopathy. The J gene is TRBJ2-7, the V gene TRBV7-9, with 9 positions matching TRBD2. The sequencing input was peripheral blood. CDR3 in DNA: TGTGCCAGCAGCCGACTAGCGGAGCGGCTCGAGCAGTACTTC. Residues: CASSRLAERLEQYF.